The present TCR beta chain was sequenced within a study of cytomegalovirus exposure and HLA in healthy donors. Study-wide points: After further analysis at a later stage, under 20,000 TCR beta sequences were associated with HLA alleles at 0.05 false discovery rate. What a later analysis showed was that several of the most significant clusters appeared linked to common viral pathogens.

To note about this clone: Its target is unknown.

PCR employed 60 Vbeta and 13 Jbeta primers. Profiled with immunoSEQ multiplex PCR; TCRdb holds only in-frame clones, not every one. The sample shows around 140,000 clones, around 72% of them seen only once. J lost 5 bases, V lost 5 bases, and 2 bases had no gene match. The CDR3 contains 13 residues. CDR1 MNHNS and CDR2 SASEGT come from the germline V gene. The sequence was collected from a middle-aged man in good health and CMV-seropositive. Sample: PBMCs. The chain links TRBV6-1 to TRBJ2-3; 9 bases are shared with TRBD1. CDR3 in amino acids: CASSKDRGDTQYF. In nucleotides, the CDR3 is TGTGCCAGCAGTAAGGACAGGGGAGATACGCAGTATTTT.